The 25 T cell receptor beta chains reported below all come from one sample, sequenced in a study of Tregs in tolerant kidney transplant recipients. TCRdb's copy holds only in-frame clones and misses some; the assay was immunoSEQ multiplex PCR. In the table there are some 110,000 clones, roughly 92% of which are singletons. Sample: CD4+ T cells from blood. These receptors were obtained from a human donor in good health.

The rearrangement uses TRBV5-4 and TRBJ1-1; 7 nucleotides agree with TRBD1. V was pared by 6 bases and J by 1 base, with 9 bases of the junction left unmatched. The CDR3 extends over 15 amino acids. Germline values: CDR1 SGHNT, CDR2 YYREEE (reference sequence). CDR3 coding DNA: TGTGCCAGCATTAGCCAGGGGGGACGGAACACTGAAGCTTTCTTT. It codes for CASISQGGRNTEAFF.

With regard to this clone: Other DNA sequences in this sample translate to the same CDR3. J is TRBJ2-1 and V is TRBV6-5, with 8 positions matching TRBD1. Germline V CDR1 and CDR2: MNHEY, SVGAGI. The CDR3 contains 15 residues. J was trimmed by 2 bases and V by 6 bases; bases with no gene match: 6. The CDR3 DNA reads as TGTGCCAGCAGATCCGGGACAGGAGCCTACAATGAGCAGTTCTTC. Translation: CASRSGTGAYNEQFF.

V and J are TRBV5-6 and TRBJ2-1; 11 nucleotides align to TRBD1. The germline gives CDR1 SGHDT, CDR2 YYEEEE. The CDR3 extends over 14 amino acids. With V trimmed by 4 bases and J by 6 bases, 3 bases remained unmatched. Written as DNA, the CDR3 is TGTGCCAGCAGCAAGGACAGGGGGCGCAATGAGCAGTTCTTC. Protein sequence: CASSKDRGRNEQFF.

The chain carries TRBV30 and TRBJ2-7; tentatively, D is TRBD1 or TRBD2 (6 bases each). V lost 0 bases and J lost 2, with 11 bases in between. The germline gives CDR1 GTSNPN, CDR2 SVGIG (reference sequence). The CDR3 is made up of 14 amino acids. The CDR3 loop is CAWSVLRGPYEQYF. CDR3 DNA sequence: TGTGCCTGGAGTGTACTCCGGGGGCCCTACGAGCAGTACTTC.

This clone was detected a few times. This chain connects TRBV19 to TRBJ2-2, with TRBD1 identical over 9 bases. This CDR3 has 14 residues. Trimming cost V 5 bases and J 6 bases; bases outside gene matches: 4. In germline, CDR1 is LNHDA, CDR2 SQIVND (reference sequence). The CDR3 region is CASSGDRVAGELFF. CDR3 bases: TGTGCCAGTAGTGGGGACAGGGTCGCCGGGGAGCTGTTTTTT.

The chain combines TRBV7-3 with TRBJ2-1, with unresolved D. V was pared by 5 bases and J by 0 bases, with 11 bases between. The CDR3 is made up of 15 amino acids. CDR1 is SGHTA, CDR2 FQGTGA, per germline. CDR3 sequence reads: CASSTVPLSYNEQFF. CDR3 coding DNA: TGTGCCAGCAGCACAGTTCCACTCTCCTACAATGAGCAGTTCTTC.

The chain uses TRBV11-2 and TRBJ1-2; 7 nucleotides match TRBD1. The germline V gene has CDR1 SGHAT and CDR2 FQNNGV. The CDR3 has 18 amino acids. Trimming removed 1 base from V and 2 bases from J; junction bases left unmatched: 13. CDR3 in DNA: TGTGCCAGCAGCTTAGCCCAGGGAAGACAGGGCACAAACTATGGCTACACCTTC. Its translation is CASSLAQGRQGTNYGYTF.

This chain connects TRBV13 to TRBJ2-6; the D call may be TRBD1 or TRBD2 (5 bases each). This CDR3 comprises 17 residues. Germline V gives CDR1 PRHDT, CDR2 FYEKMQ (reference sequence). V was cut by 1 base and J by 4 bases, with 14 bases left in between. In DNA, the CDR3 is TGTGCCAGCAGCTTAGAATTGGGGGTCCGAGGGGCCAACGTCCTGACTTTC. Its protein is CASSLELGVRGANVLTF.

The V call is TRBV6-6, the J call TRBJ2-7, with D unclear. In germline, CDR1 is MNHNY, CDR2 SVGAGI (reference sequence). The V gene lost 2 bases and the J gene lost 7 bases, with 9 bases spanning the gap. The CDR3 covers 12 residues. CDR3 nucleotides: TGTGCCAGCAGTTACACGGAAGGGGAGCAGTACTTC. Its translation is CASSYTEGEQYF.

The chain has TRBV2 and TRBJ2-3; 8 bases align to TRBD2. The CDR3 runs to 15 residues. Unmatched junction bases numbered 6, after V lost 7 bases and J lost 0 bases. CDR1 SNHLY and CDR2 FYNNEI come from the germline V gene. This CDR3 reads CASTGERGSTDTQYF. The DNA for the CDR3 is TGTGCCAGCACTGGAGAGCGGGGGAGCACAGATACGCAGTATTTT.

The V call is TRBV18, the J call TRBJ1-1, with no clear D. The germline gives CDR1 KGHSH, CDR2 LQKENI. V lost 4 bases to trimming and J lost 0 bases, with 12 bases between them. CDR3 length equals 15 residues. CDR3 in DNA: TGTGCCAGCTCACTACGACAAGGAGTGAACACTGAAGCTTTCTTT. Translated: CASSLRQGVNTEAFF.

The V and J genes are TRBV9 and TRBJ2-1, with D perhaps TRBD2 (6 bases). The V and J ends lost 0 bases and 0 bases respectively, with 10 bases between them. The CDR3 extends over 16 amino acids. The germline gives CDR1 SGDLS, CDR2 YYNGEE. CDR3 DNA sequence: TGTGCCAGCAGCGTAGTTAGCGGAAACTCCTACAATGAGCAGTTCTTC. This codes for CASSVVSGNSYNEQFF.

This CDR3 is CSVETPGGPYNEQFF. The CDR3 coding sequence is TGCAGCGTTGAGACCCCGGGAGGGCCCTACAATGAGCAGTTCTTC. The chain carries TRBV29-1 and TRBJ2-1; 8 bases map to TRBD2. V was pared by 3 bases and J by 2 bases, with 6 bases of the junction left unmatched. CDR1 is SQVTM, CDR2 ANQGSEA, per germline. The CDR3 extends over 15 amino acids.

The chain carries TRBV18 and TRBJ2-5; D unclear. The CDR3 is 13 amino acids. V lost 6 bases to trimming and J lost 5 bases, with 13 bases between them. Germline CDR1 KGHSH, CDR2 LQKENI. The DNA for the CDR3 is TGTGCCAGCTCGCGGACCCTCGGGGAGACCCAGTACTTC. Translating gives CASSRTLGETQYF.

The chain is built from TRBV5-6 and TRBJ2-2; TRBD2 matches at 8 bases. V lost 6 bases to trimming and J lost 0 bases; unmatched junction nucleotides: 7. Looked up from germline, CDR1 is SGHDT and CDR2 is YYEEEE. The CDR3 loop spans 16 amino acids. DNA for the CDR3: TGTGCCAGCAACTCCCTAGCGGGCTCGAACACCGGGGAGCTGTTTTTT. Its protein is CASNSLAGSNTGELFF.

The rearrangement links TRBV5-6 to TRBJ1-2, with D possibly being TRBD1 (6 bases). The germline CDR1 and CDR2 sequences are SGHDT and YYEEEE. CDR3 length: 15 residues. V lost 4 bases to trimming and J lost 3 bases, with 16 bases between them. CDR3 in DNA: TGTGCCAGCAGCCCAGCCGGGGACAATCACTATGGCTACACCTTC. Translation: CASSPAGDNHYGYTF.

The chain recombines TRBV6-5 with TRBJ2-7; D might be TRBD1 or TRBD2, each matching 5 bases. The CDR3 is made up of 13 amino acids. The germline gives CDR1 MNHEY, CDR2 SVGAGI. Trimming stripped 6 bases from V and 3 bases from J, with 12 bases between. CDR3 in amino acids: CASRTGRNYEQYF. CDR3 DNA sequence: TGTGCCAGCAGAACGGGACGGAACTACGAGCAGTACTTC.

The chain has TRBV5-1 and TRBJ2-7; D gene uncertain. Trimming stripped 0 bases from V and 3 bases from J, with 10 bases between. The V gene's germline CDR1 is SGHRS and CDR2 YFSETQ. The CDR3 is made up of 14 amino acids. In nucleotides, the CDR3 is TGCGCCAGCAGCTTGGTCGGCAGCCACTACGAGCAGTACTTC. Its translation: CASSLVGSHYEQYF.

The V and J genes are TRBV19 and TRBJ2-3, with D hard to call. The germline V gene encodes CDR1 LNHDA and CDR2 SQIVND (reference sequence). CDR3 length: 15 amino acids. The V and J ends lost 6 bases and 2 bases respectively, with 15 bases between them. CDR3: CASSLEGLHTDTQYF. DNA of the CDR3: TGTGCCAGTAGCCTCGAAGGGCTACACACAGATACGCAGTATTTT.

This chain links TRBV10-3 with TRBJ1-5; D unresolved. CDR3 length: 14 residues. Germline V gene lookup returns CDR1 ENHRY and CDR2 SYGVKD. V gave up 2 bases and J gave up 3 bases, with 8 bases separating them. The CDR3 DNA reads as TGTGCCATCAGTGAGGGGCAGGACAATCAGCCCCAGCATTTT. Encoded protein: CAISEGQDNQPQHF.

The CDR3 reads CASNPGTSETDTQYF. The CDR3 coding sequence is TGTGCCAGCAACCCCGGGACTAGCGAAACAGATACGCAGTATTTT. The V gene is TRBV6-5, the J gene TRBJ2-3, with TRBD2 matching 10 bases. Germline CDR1 MNHEY, CDR2 SVGAGI. This CDR3 is built from 15 residues. Trimming took 7 bases from V and 3 from J; bases not matched to a gene: 7.

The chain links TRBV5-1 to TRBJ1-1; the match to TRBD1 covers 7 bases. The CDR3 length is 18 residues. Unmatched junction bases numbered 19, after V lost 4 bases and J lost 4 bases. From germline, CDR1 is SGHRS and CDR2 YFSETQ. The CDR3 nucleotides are TGCGCCAGCAGCCCCCGTGACAGGGACGACCTACCAGGCACTGAAGCTTTCTTT. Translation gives CASSPRDRDDLPGTEAFF.

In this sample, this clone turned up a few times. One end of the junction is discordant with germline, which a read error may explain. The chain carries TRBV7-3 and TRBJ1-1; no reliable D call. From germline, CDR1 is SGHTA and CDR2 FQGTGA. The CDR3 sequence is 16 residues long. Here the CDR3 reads CASSLTPDVMNTEAFF. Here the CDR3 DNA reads TGTGCCAGCAGCCTAACTCCCGATGTTATGAACACTGAAGCTTTCTTT.

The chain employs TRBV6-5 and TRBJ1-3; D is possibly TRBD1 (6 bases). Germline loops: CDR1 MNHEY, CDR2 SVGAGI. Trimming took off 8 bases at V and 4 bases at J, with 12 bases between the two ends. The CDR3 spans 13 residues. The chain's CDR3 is CASARGTGNTIYF. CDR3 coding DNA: TGTGCCAGCGCCAGGGGTACAGGAAACACCATATATTTT.

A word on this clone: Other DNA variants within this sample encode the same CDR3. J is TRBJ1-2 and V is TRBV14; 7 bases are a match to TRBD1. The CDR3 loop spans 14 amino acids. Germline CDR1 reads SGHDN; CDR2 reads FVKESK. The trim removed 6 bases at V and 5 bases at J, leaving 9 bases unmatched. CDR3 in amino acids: CASSPGQNLYGYTF. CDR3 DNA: TGTGCCAGCAGTCCGGGACAGAATCTTTATGGCTACACCTTC.